The text below deals with one TCR beta chain. The antigen remains unidentified. The data were taken from a study of cytomegalovirus exposure and HLA in healthy donors. V was trimmed by 5 bases and J by 0 bases, leaving 13 bases between them. The CDR3 has 15 amino acids. Germline V lookup: CDR1 SQVTM, CDR2 ANQGSEA. Use of 60 Vbeta and 13 Jbeta primers characterized the PCR. Profiling relied on immunoSEQ multiplex PCR, and the TCRdb table lists in-frame clones only, not all of them. In the table there are around 99,000 clones, around 77% of which are singletons. General study findings and limits: About 87% or about 30% of the time was how often most TCR beta V segments were productive, according to an earlier analysis.

Sequencing used PBMCs. This clonotype originated in a man aged 40-50 years in good health and CMV-seronegative. The rearrangement joins TRBV29-1 to TRBJ1-4; no firm D call. CDR3 DNA sequence: TGCAGCGTTACAGTCCCAGTTGCAACTAATGAAAAACTGTTTTTT. Translated: CSVTVPVATNEKLFF.